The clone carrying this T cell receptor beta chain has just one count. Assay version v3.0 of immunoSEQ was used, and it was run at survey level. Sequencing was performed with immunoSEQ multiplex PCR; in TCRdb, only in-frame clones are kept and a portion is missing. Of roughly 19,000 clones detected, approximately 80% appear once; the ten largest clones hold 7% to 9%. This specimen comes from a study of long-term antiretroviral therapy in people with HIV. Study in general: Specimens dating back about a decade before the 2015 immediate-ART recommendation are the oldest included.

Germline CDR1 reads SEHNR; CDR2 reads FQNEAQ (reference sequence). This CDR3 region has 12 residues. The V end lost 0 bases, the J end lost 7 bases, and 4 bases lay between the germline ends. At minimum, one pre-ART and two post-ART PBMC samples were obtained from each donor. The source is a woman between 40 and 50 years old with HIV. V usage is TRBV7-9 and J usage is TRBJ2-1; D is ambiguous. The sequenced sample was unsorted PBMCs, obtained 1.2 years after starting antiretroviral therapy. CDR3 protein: CASSLAWNEQFF. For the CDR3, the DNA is TGTGCCAGCAGCTTAGCATGGAATGAGCAGTTCTTC.